This T cell receptor (beta chain) was obtained from a study of radiation and T cells in renal cell carcinoma. The study's findings and limits: Without pretreatment biopsies, baseline tumor clonotype presence was undetermined. In blood, top tumor clones expanded by 2 weeks, shrinking by 4.

Repertoires were generated with immunoSEQ multiplex PCR, while TCRdb's copy carries only in-frame clones and drops some. The table lists more than 60,000 clones, over 65% of them singletons. Remarks on this clone: Antigen unknown.

This CDR3 spans 13 amino acids. With 6 bases removed from V and 2 bases from J, the gap between germline ends came to 11 bases. The V gene's germline CDR1 is MNHEY and CDR2 SVGAGI. Time point described: blood 4 weeks post-SBRT, at nephrectomy. The treatment: 15 Gy SBRT to primary tumor, nephrectomy 4 weeks later. Nephrectomy followed 15 Gy stereotactic body radiation by 4 weeks. The input for sequencing was blood, taken from a patient whose treatment included radiotherapy and nephrectomy. This rearrangement joins TRBV6-5 to TRBJ2-7; possible D gene TRBD1, 6 bases. The sequence derives from a woman aged 60-70 years with renal cell carcinoma. The CDR3 nucleotides read TGTGCCAGCAGCCGGGACATACCCTACGAGCAGTACTTC. It encodes CASSRDIPYEQYF.